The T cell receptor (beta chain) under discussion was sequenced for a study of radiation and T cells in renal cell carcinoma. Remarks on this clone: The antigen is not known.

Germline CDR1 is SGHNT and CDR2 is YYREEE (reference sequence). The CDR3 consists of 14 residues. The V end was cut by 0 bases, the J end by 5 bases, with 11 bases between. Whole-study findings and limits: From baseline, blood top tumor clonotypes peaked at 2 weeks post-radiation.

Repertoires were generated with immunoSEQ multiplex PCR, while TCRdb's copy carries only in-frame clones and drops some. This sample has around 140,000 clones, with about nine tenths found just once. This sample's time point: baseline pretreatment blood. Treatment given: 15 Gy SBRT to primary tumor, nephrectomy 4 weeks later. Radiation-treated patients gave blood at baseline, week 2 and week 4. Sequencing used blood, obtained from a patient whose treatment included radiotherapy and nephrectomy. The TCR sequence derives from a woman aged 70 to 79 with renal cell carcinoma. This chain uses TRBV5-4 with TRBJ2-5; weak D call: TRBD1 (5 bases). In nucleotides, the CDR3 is TGTGCCAGCAGCTTGGCCAAGGGGCCGGAGACCCAGTACTTC. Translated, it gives CASSLAKGPETQYF.